The rows below give T cell receptor beta chains drawn from one sample of a study of OX40 agonist ivuxolimab in advanced cancers. TCRdb's table, derived via immunoSEQ multiplex PCR, lists solely in-frame clones and lacks some. The sample has 11,000 or so clones; 75% to 85% are singletons. Here the sequenced sample was CD4+ or CD8+ T cells sorted from blood, taken in a trial of the OX40 agonist ivuxolimab. These receptors were obtained from an adult with an advanced solid tumor such as melanoma, head and neck, liver or kidney cancer. Both conserved end residues are part of each CDR3. Fields, in order: V gene, D gene, J gene, CDR3 protein. A D gene is named only where the DNA matches it firmly.

>TRBV5-6|TRBD1|TRBJ1-3
CASSRQGSGNTIYF
>TRBV28|TRBD2|TRBJ2-7
CASSFSGEQYF
>TRBV9|TRBD1|TRBJ2-6
CASSAARGRSGANVLTF
>TRBV5-8|TRBD2|TRBJ2-3
CASSQGLAGVRTDTQYF
>TRBV9|TRBD2|TRBJ2-5
CASTVGTSGGWETQYF
>TRBV7-9|NA|TRBJ2-3
CASSLGVFNTDTQYF
>TRBV25-1|NA|TRBJ1-6
CASSERRNNSPLHF
>TRBV30|NA|TRBJ2-2
CASLRGTGELFF
>TRBV6-1|TRBD1|TRBJ1-4
CASNGQGFEKLFF
>TRBV29-1|TRBD1|TRBJ2-5
CSVGQGAQETQYF
>TRBV28|TRBD1|TRBJ1-2
CASTLQGTLGGYTF
>TRBV4-2|TRBD1|TRBJ1-4
CASSQEWQGAGEGEKLFF
>TRBV7-3|TRBD2|TRBJ2-3
CASSLAGGATDTQYF
>TRBV6-5|TRBD1|TRBJ1-2
CASSGTGPYGYTF
>TRBV11-2|TRBD2|TRBJ2-3
CASRLSGTYTDTQYF
>TRBV27|TRBD2|TRBJ2-3
CASSLLTSGRTDTQYF
>TRBV27|NA|TRBJ1-1
CASSLFGQLEAFF
>TRBV4-2|TRBD1|TRBJ2-4
CASSHGTENIQYF
>TRBV7-2|NA|TRBJ2-5
CASSSPERETQYF
>TRBV15|NA|TRBJ2-2
CATSRTRGTGELFF
>TRBV7-9|TRBD1|TRBJ2-7
CASSLGGTGEAYEQYF
>TRBV28|NA|TRBJ2-1
CASFPPDPFRVNEQFF